This is a list of T cell receptor beta chains from one sample in a study of cytomegalovirus exposure and HLA in healthy donors. Repertoires were generated with immunoSEQ multiplex PCR, while TCRdb's copy carries only in-frame clones and drops some. The table has nearly 65,000 clones, approximately 71% seen once. The sequenced sample consisted of PBMCs. These receptors originate from a middle-aged man in good health and CMV-seronegative. CDR3s include the opening cysteine and the closing phenylalanine or tryptophan. D genes are given only for firm matches. Not every row has a clone size; where given, it reads once, few, many or a size class.

V gene,D gene,J gene,clone size,CDR3 protein,CDR3 DNA
TRBV29-1,.,TRBJ1-4,few,CSVPGSKATNEKLFF,TGCAGCGTCCCCGGTAGTAAAGCAACTAATGAAAAACTGTTTTTT
TRBV29-1,.,TRBJ2-5,.,CSFSLAPGETQYF,TGCAGCTTCTCTTTGGCTCCAGGAGAGACCCAGTACTTC
TRBV19,TRBD2,TRBJ2-7,.,CASTPGGGLYEQYF,TGTGCCAGTACTCCGGGGGGAGGACTCTACGAGCAGTACTTC
TRBV2,TRBD1,TRBJ2-7,.,CASSERTGRSYEQYF,TGTGCCAGCAGTGAACGGACAGGGCGCTCCTACGAGCAGTACTTC
TRBV30,TRBD2,TRBJ2-7,.,CAWGSGGSTYEQYF,TGTGCCTGGGGGTCGGGGGGTTCAACCTACGAGCAGTACTTC
TRBV7-6,TRBD2,TRBJ2-3,once,CASSFAGTRVDTQYF,TGTGCCAGCAGCTTTGCCGGGACTAGGGTGGATACGCAGTATTTT
TRBV7-9,TRBD2,TRBJ2-3,.,CASSEAGGPDTQYF,TGTGCCAGCAGCGAAGCGGGGGGGCCGGATACGCAGTATTTT
TRBV5-4,.,TRBJ2-5,.,CAAKPGVQETQYF,TGTGCCGCCAAACCGGGGGTCCAAGAGACCCAGTACTTC
TRBV6-5,.,TRBJ2-1,.,CASSYSGSRPDEQFF,TGTGCCAGCAGTTACTCGGGGAGCCGACCGGATGAGCAGTTCTTC
TRBV29-1,.,TRBJ1-1,.,CSVEGLGGPNTEAFF,TGCAGCGTTGAAGGGCTGGGGGGGCCGAACACTGAAGCTTTCTTT
TRBV23-1,.,TRBJ1-2,.,CASSQKEGYGYTF,TGCGCCAGCAGTCAAAAGGAGGGCTATGGCTACACCTTC
TRBV10-2,TRBD2,TRBJ2-3,few,CASSDRLAGSSTDTQYF,TGCGCCAGCAGTGACCGACTAGCGGGGTCTAGCACAGATACGCAGTATTTT
TRBV9,TRBD1,TRBJ2-7,.,CASARGTGTYEQYF,TGTGCCAGCGCACGGGGGACAGGGACCTACGAGCAGTACTTC
TRBV11-3,TRBD1,TRBJ1-1,.,CASSSGQGGAEAFF,TGTGCCAGCAGCTCCGGACAGGGGGGCGCTGAAGCTTTCTTT
TRBV5-1,.,TRBJ1-1,once,CASSLRGLLTEAFF,TGCGCCAGCAGCTTGCGGGGACTCCTCACTGAAGCTTTCTTT
TRBV5-1,.,TRBJ2-7,.,CASSLGQLYEQYF,TGCGCCAGCAGCCTTGGACAGTTATACGAGCAGTACTTC
TRBV2,.,TRBJ1-2,once,CASSERGGFYGYTF,TGTGCCAGCAGTGAACGCGGAGGATTCTATGGCTACACCTTC
TRBV6-5,.,TRBJ1-1,few,CASSPPYPQNTEAFF,TGTGCCAGCAGTCCACCCTATCCCCAAAACACTGAAGCTTTCTTT
TRBV6-5,.,TRBJ1-6,.,CASSYLGANSPLHF,TGTGCCAGCAGTTACTTGGGGGCGAATTCACCCCTCCACTTT
TRBV29-1,TRBD1,TRBJ1-2,.,CSVEGAGGSDYGYTF,TGCAGCGTTGAAGGAGCAGGGGGCTCAGACTATGGCTACACCTTC
TRBV9,.,TRBJ2-7,.,CASSVAGQSSEQYF,TGTGCCAGCAGCGTAGCGGGACAAAGCAGCGAGCAGTACTTC
TRBV27,.,TRBJ1-4,.,CASRYNEKLFF,TGTGCCAGCAGGTATAATGAAAAACTGTTTTTT
TRBV5-8,TRBD2,TRBJ2-7,.,CASSFTPGGARIHEQYF,TGTGCCAGCAGCTTTACCCCCGGGGGGGCGCGAATCCACGAGCAGTACTTC
TRBV5-1,TRBD2,TRBJ2-1,few,CASSSGTTEQFF,TGCGCCAGCAGCTCCGGGACTACTGAGCAGTTCTTC
TRBV5-6,.,TRBJ1-4,.,CASSLRRRGEKLFF,TGTGCCAGCAGCTTGCGGAGAAGGGGCGAAAAACTGTTTTTT
TRBV5-1,.,TRBJ1-5,.,CARGESGNNQPQHF,TGCGCCAGGGGAGAGTCGGGGAACAATCAGCCCCAGCATTTT
TRBV29-1,.,TRBJ2-7,.,CSVERGTGLGEQYF,TGCAGCGTTGAACGGGGGACGGGCCTCGGGGAGCAGTACTTC
TRBV7-3,.,TRBJ1-2,.,CASSQSPGVGGDGYTF,TGTGCCAGCAGTCAATCGCCCGGGGTCGGAGGGGATGGCTACACCTTC
TRBV7-2,.,TRBJ1-2,few,CASSLVRSYGYTF,TGTGCCAGCAGCTTGGTAAGGAGCTATGGCTACACCTTC
TRBV7-9,.,TRBJ1-4,.,CASSSGVELFF,TGTGCCAGCAGCTCGGGGGTGGAACTGTTTTTT
TRBV6-4,TRBD2,TRBJ2-3,.,CASSDSLAGVDTQYF,TGTGCCAGCAGTGACTCTTTAGCGGGGGTAGATACGCAGTATTTT
TRBV4-2,TRBD1,TRBJ2-6,once,CASSQEQGSGANVLTF,TGTGCCAGCAGCCAAGAACAGGGGTCTGGGGCCAACGTCCTGACTTTC
TRBV5-6,.,TRBJ1-2,few,CASSLTGLGNYGYTF,TGTGCCAGCAGCTTGACAGGGCTGGGGAATTATGGCTACACCTTC
TRBV7-6,.,TRBJ2-3,.,CASSLGGRKGGADTQYF,TGTGCCAGCAGCTTAGGGGGACGGAAAGGGGGTGCAGATACGCAGTATTTT
TRBV9,.,TRBJ1-2,.,CASSPRLGGYVYTF,TGTGCCAGCAGCCCTCGCCTCGGGGGATATGTCTACACCTTC
TRBV10-3,.,TRBJ1-5,.,CAIRSGQSNQPQHF,TGTGCCATCAGGTCCGGACAGAGCAATCAGCCCCAGCATTTT
TRBV20-1,.,TRBJ2-3,.,CSAIPRDTQYF,TGCAGTGCTATTCCCAGGGATACGCAGTATTTT
TRBV12-5,.,TRBJ1-5,few,CASGLVHQVLYSNQPQHF,TGTGCTAGTGGTTTGGTACATCAGGTTCTGTATAGCAATCAGCCCCAGCATTTT
TRBV10-1,.,TRBJ1-1,few,CASSDQAVAGAFF,TGCGCCAGCAGTGACCAGGCTGTTGCCGGAGCTTTCTTT
TRBV7-3,TRBD2,TRBJ2-5,.,CASSQTSGGETQYF,TGTGCCAGCAGCCAAACTAGCGGCGGGGAGACCCAGTACTTC
TRBV4-1,.,TRBJ1-2,.,CASSQRTASNYGYTF,TGCGCCAGCAGCCAAAGGACAGCTTCTAACTATGGCTACACCTTC
TRBV19,TRBD1,TRBJ1-6,once,CASTDRGGNSPLHF,TGTGCCAGTACCGACAGGGGAGGGAATTCACCCCTCCACTTT
TRBV30,.,TRBJ1-6,.,CAWSAGGALNSPLHF,TGTGCCTGGAGTGCTGGGGGGGCTTTGAATTCACCCCTCCACTTT
TRBV10-2,.,TRBJ1-1,few,CASEERRGNTEAFF,TGCGCCAGCGAGGAGCGACGGGGGAACACTGAAGCTTTCTTT
TRBV11-2,TRBD1,TRBJ1-1,.,CASRGQGGRARNTEAFF,TGTGCCAGCAGAGGCCAGGGGGGCAGAGCTAGGAACACTGAAGCTTTCTTT
TRBV5-1,TRBD1,TRBJ2-2,.,CASSLVWDRVTGELFF,TGCGCCAGCAGCTTGGTTTGGGACAGGGTTACCGGGGAGCTGTTTTTT
TRBV5-4,.,TRBJ1-2,.,CASSHADSYGYTF,TGTGCCAGCAGCCATGCCGACTCCTATGGCTACACCTTC
TRBV7-3,TRBD1,TRBJ2-2,few,CASSTRQGGFGELFF,TGTGCCAGCAGCACACGACAGGGGGGTTTCGGGGAGCTGTTTTTT
TRBV7-8,.,TRBJ1-3,.,CASSVDTSGNTIYF,TGTGCCAGCAGCGTTGACACCTCTGGAAACACCATATATTTT
TRBV7-9,TRBD1,TRBJ2-5,.,CASSSTGVSRETQYF,TGTGCCAGCAGCTCCACAGGGGTCTCGCGAGAGACCCAGTACTTC
TRBV19,.,TRBJ1-1,few,CASSIKGDTEAFF,TGTGCCAGTAGTATAAAGGGGGACACTGAAGCTTTCTTT
TRBV4-2,.,TRBJ1-1,few,CASSQLQGEAFF,TGTGCCAGCAGCCAACTACAGGGTGAAGCTTTCTTT
TRBV9,.,TRBJ1-1,.,CASSRTGMNTEAFF,TGTGCCAGCAGCCGTACAGGGATGAACACTGAAGCTTTCTTT
TRBV7-8,TRBD1,TRBJ2-7,.,CASSATGTGGYEQYF,TGTGCCAGCAGCGCAACCGGGACAGGGGGCTACGAGCAGTACTTC
TRBV5-5,.,TRBJ1-5,.,CASSRGETSNQPQHF,TGTGCCAGCAGCCGGGGGGAGACTAGCAATCAGCCCCAGCATTTT
TRBV6-6,.,TRBJ2-7,.,CASSGGQRDEQYF,TGTGCCAGCAGTGGGGGACAGCGGGACGAGCAGTACTTC
TRBV7-8,.,TRBJ2-5,.,CASSLGLRGETQYF,TGTGCCAGCAGCTTAGGCCTCCGAGGAGAGACCCAGTACTTC